The 7 T cell receptor beta chains in this list originate from one sample, sequenced in a study of CD8 T cells in ankylosing spondylitis. MiXCR, run by TCRdb on the 5' RACE reads, gives a single entry per CDR3 protein. The sample has approximately 250,000 distinct CDR3 sequences, around 25% seen once. The sample taken for sequencing was blood, either unsorted or a sorted T cell fraction (not recorded which). The receptors come from a male donor with ankylosing spondylitis or in good health (not recorded which).

This clonotype has ten or more counts. CDR3 protein: CSVIEVSQVTEAFF. CDR3 DNA: TGCAGCGTTATCGAGGTCAGTCAGGTCACTGAAGCTTTCTTT. This chain connects TRBV29-1 to TRBJ1-1; D not resolved. Germline V gene lookup returns CDR1 SQVTM and CDR2 ANQGSEA. This CDR3 contains 14 residues. V shed 5 bases and J shed 4 bases, with 17 bases lying between them.

This clonotype has a handful of counts. The CDR3 nucleotides are TGTGCCAGCAGTTACTCAACCGGGACCACCCTCCACTTT. Amino acids: CASSYSTGTTLHF. The chain uses TRBV6-5 and TRBJ1-6, with D possibly matching TRBD1 (5 bases). The CDR3 is 13 amino acids. Trimming removed 0 bases at V and 14 bases at J, with 11 bases between. Per the germline V gene, CDR1 is MNHEY and CDR2 is SVGAGI.

This clonotype occurred a few times. This chain uses TRBV20-1 with TRBJ2-5; no firm D call. This CDR3 region has 13 residues. V was clipped by 6 bases and J by 5 bases, with 16 bases between them. Germline V gives CDR1 DFQATT, CDR2 SNEGSKA (reference sequence). In nucleotides, the CDR3 is TGCAGTGCAGATCAGGTTACCGGGGAGACCCAGTACTTC. Translation: CSADQVTGETQYF.

This clonotype was detected ten times or more. The CDR3 loop reads CSARDGRGEYEQYF. For the CDR3, the DNA is TGCAGTGCTAGAGATGGGAGGGGGGAATACGAGCAGTACTTC. V gene TRBV20-1 combines with J gene TRBJ2-7, with TRBD2 as a possible D gene (7 bases). With 0 bases removed from V and 4 bases from J, the gap between germline ends came to 13 bases. The CDR3 has 14 amino acids. Germline V gene data show CDR1 as DFQATT and CDR2 as SNEGSKA (reference sequence).

The CDR3 region is CASSLLGGKLFF. The CDR3 coding sequence is TGTGCCAGCAGTCTGTTGGGCGGAAAACTGTTTTTT. The chain recombines TRBV6-5 with TRBJ1-4; the D is unclear. Trimming took 5 bases from V and 10 from J, leaving 11 bases between them. The CDR3 is 12 residues long. Germline CDR1 MNHEY, CDR2 SVGAGI.

This clonotype was seen many times. V usage is TRBV29-1 and J usage is TRBJ2-1; 7 bases map to TRBD1. The CDR3 consists of 13 residues. Looked up from germline, CDR1 is SQVTM and CDR2 is ANQGSEA. V dropped 6 bases and J dropped 5; count of bases not matched to a gene: 7. The chain's CDR3 is CSVGQVVNNEQFF. The DNA of the CDR3 is TGCAGCGTCGGACAGGTGGTCAACAATGAGCAGTTCTTC.

The V gene is TRBV20-1, the J gene TRBJ2-7, with D perhaps TRBD2 (6 bases). V was cut by 1 base and J by 0 bases, with 10 bases left in between. CDR1 and CDR2 (germline): DFQATT, SNEGSKA (reference sequence). The CDR3 runs 14 residues. The CDR3 sequence is CSARGPGSSYEQYF. CDR3 DNA: TGCAGTGCTAGAGGACCCGGGAGCTCCTACGAGCAGTACTTC.